This is a list of T cell receptor beta chains from one sample in a study of early T cells in non-severe SARS-CoV-2 infection. TCRdb fed the 5' RACE reads into MiXCR, producing one record per CDR3 protein. This sample has tens of thousands of distinct CDR3 sequences, with 12% found just once. Sequenced sample: whole blood. The source is an adult who was a healthcare worker with PCR-confirmed SARS-CoV-2 infection or an uninfected control (not recorded which). Both conserved end residues are trimmed from each CDR3.

TRBV28	12	TRBJ2-7	ASSLTTSAWEQY
TRBV27	16	TRBJ2-7	ASSPAGGTGTITYEQY
TRBV12-5	16	TRBJ2-2	ASGLGRGTSLRTGELF
TRBV6-1	11	TRBJ1-5	ASAERSNQPQH
TRBV20-1	13	TRBJ2-7	SARDPRQGIHEQY
TRBV7-2	11	TRBJ2-7	ASSLTGPYEQY
TRBV7-2	11	TRBJ2-2	ASSFVNTGELF
TRBV6-2/TRBV6-3	12	TRBJ2-1	ASSYSPGAQEQF
TRBV21-1	13	TRBJ2-7	ASSSCGASSYEQY
TRBV7-2	12	TRBJ1-5	ASSWTGPGQPQH
TRBV28	11	TRBJ1-5	ASSWERGQPQH
TRBV30	10	TRBJ2-2	AWSVHAGELF
TRBV18	11	TRBJ1-5	ASSPGRPQPQH
TRBV11-2	15	TRBJ2-1	ASSPPWASGRHNEQF
TRBV12-5	12	TRBJ1-1	ASGLLRGNTEAF
TRBV20-1	16	TRBJ2-7	SAYTGETSGRLSYEQY
TRBV10-2	11	TRBJ2-1	ASSRDLYNEQF
TRBV6-2/TRBV6-3	10	TRBJ2-5	ASSFDGRDQY
TRBV29-1	9	TRBJ2-1	SVVGQGRQF
TRBV24-1	13	TRBJ2-3	ATSDLSSGRYTQY
TRBV28	13	TRBJ2-7	ASSSSGTGSYEQY
TRBV6-2/TRBV6-3	11	TRBJ1-1	AYSPRGSGEAF
TRBV20-1	12	TRBJ1-1	GAVGRGRSTEAF
TRBV6-1	15	TRBJ1-1	ASRPGQGLNRGTEAF
TRBV7-8	12	TRBJ2-7	ASSLGGAAYEQY
TRBV5-1	12	TRBJ1-1	ASSLEYGQVEAF
TRBV28	13	TRBJ2-2	ASRRGGINTGELF
TRBV18	13	TRBJ1-5	ASSPPGDRDQPQH
TRBV12-3/TRBV12-4	12	TRBJ1-5	ASSYRGGNQPQH
TRBV10-3	12	TRBJ1-3	AISEDQGVNTIY
TRBV12-3/TRBV12-4	12	TRBJ2-5	ASSPYGNQETQY
TRBV29-1	9	TRBJ2-3	SVGVTDTQY
TRBV6-6	10	TRBJ1-4	ASSEHREKLF
TRBV11-3	13	TRBJ2-7	ASSLGAGAPYEQY
TRBV29-1	9	TRBJ2-7	SVATNYEQY
TRBV30	14	TRBJ2-6	AWSPGQAAGANVLT
TRBV5-1	12	TRBJ2-2	ASRQGHNTGELF
TRBV9	13	TRBJ1-1	ASSVSGRGETEAF
TRBV10-2	13	TRBJ2-1	ASSERASGGYEQF
TRBV20-1	12	TRBJ2-3	SARDRLAGDTQY
TRBV15	13	TRBJ1-4	ATSITGQGGEKLF